Listed here are 18 T cell receptor beta chains from one sample, sequenced in a study of response to subunit inactivated influenza vaccine. TCRdb re-derived calls from the RT-PCR reads in MiXCR, one entry per CDR3 protein. Of a few hundred thousand distinct CDR3 sequences listed, around 15% were seen once; the top ten hold over 8.5%. Sample: PBMCs from blood, taken 11 to 12 days after vaccination. Every receptor here comes from a man aged 50-59 years who received an inactivated influenza vaccine.

This clonotype occurred a few times. This chain links TRBV5-1 with TRBJ1-5, with a possible D match to TRBD1 (6 bases). Germline CDR1 SGHRS, CDR2 YFSETQ. CDR3 length: 14 residues. The V end lost 3 bases, the J end lost 3 bases, and 10 bases lay between the germline ends. The CDR3 is CASSSGQTNQPQHF. The CDR3 DNA is TGCGCCAGCAGCTCCGGACAGACCAATCAGCCCCAGCATTTT.

The chain links TRBV4-3 to TRBJ2-7; TRBD1 might be the D (5 bases). There are 15 residues in the CDR3. Germline CDR1 reads LGHNA; CDR2 reads YSLEER. The V and J ends lost 0 bases and 2 bases respectively, with 11 bases between them. CDR3 bases: TGCGCCAGCAGCCAAGATCGGGCAGGGCCCTACGAGCAGTACTTC. Translating it yields CASSQDRAGPYEQYF.

This clonotype was counted only a few times. This chain uses TRBV24-1 with TRBJ2-3, with 9 bases aligning to TRBD2. With 9 bases clipped from V and 4 bases from J, the junction kept 7 bases outside the gene matches. The CDR3 totals 14 residues. Germline assignment: CDR1 KGHDR and CDR2 SFDVKD. CDR3 sequence: CATSPGLASDTQYF. CDR3 nucleotides: TGTGCCACCTCTCCGGGACTAGCATCAGATACGCAGTATTTT.

This clonotype appeared a few times. The chain links TRBV5-1 to TRBJ2-1; 13 bases agree with TRBD2. V was clipped by 0 bases and J by 7 bases; unmatched bases: 7. Germline V gene lookup returns CDR1 SGHRS and CDR2 YFSETQ. The CDR3 loop spans 17 amino acids. Here the CDR3 reads CASSLATSGGARNEQFF. The CDR3 coding sequence is TGCGCCAGCAGCTTGGCCACTAGCGGGGGGGCCAGGAATGAGCAGTTCTTC.

The genes are TRBV20-1 and TRBJ2-5, with 10 bases fitting TRBD2. The CDR3 covers 19 residues. In germline, CDR1 is DFQATT, CDR2 SNEGSKA (reference sequence). Losses at the gene ends were 0 bases for V and 2 bases for J; bases not matched to a gene: 15. CDR3 bases: TGCAGTGCTAGAGATTTCGGATCTAGCGGGAGTTGGGGTCAAGAGACCCAGTACTTC. This encodes CSARDFGSSGSWGQETQYF.

This clonotype was observed at least ten times. The rearrangement links TRBV20-1 to TRBJ1-5; TRBD1 is a possible D gene (6 bases). This CDR3 has 12 amino acids. Germline lookup yields CDR1 DFQATT and CDR2 SNEGSKA (reference sequence). Deletions cut 5 bases from V and 3 bases from J, with 8 bases between. The CDR3 region is CSAGQYNQPQHF. The CDR3 DNA reads TGCAGTGCTGGACAGTACAATCAGCCCCAGCATTTT.

This clonotype was seen a few times. The chain couples TRBV7-6 to TRBJ1-1, with D unresolved. Germline V gene sequence: CDR1 SGHVS, CDR2 FNYEAQ. The CDR3 runs 15 residues. V shed 2 bases and J shed 5 bases, with 15 bases lying between them. The CDR3 bases are TGTGCCAGCAGCTTAACGGCGGGGAGGGATACTGAAGCTTTCTTT. Translating gives CASSLTAGRDTEAFF.

In its sample, this clonotype was seen a few times. The chain links TRBV10-3 to TRBJ2-1; 9 bases fit TRBD1. V was clipped by 6 bases and J by 8 bases; unmatched bases: 5. The germline gives CDR1 ENHRY, CDR2 SYGVKD. The CDR3 has 13 residues. In nucleotides, the CDR3 is TGTGCCATCAGCCGGGACAGGGCGGATGAGCAGTTCTTC. It encodes CAISRDRADEQFF.

In its sample, this clonotype was seen a few times. The chain links TRBV7-2 to TRBJ2-3, with D unresolved. The V end was cut by 0 bases, the J end by 7 bases, with 5 bases between. The CDR3 is 12 amino acids. Germline V CDR1 and CDR2: SGHTA, FQGNSA. The DNA of the CDR3 is TGTGCCAGCAGCTTAGCGCCTTATACGCAGTATTTT. Protein: CASSLAPYTQYF.

A few counts support this clonotype. The chain links TRBV5-1 to TRBJ2-2, with a weak D call TRBD1 (5 bases). The V gene's germline CDR1 is SGHRS and CDR2 YFSETQ. With 4 bases removed from V and 0 bases from J, the gap between germline ends came to 13 bases. The CDR3 length is 16 residues. The CDR3 loop is CASSGKGHANTGELFF. CDR3 coding DNA: TGCGCCAGCAGCGGGAAAGGACATGCGAACACCGGGGAGCTGTTTTTT.

The chain links TRBV4-3 to TRBJ2-3; D is uncertain. CDR3 length: 14 residues. Germline V gene data show CDR1 as LGHNA and CDR2 as YSLEER. The V end lost 0 bases, the J end lost 11 bases, and 15 bases lay between the germline ends. The CDR3 sequence is CASSQDSRLVGQYF. CDR3 bases: TGCGCCAGCAGCCAAGATTCCCGTCTGGTGGGGCAGTATTTT.

The genes are TRBV20-1 and TRBJ1-5; D is ambiguous. The CDR3 is 14 amino acids. CDR1 and CDR2 from the germline V gene are DFQATT and SNEGSKA (reference sequence). Trimming removed 1 base at V and 3 bases at J, with 10 bases between. The CDR3 DNA follows: TGCAGTGCTAGAGCCGGCGCGGTCAATCAGCCCCAGCATTTT. Its protein product is CSARAGAVNQPQHF.

This clonotype was seen only a few times. J is TRBJ2-1 and V is TRBV29-1, with D perhaps assigned TRBD1 or TRBD2 (5 bases each). Germline V gives CDR1 SQVTM, CDR2 ANQGSEA. Trimming left V 0 bases short and J 4 bases short, with 13 bases between. CDR3 size: 15 residues. CDR3 in amino acids: CSVEEGRRLYNEQFF. DNA for the CDR3: TGCAGCGTTGAAGAGGGACGGAGACTTTACAATGAGCAGTTCTTC.

The J gene is TRBJ2-7, the V gene TRBV10-3, with a possible D match to TRBD2 (6 bases). Deletions cut 3 bases from V and 9 bases from J, with 12 bases between. Germline CDR1 and CDR2: ENHRY and SYGVKD. The CDR3 has 12 amino acids. The CDR3: CAISEFRDLQYF. Here the CDR3 DNA reads TGTGCCATCAGTGAATTCCGGGACTTGCAGTACTTC.

The V and J genes are TRBV11-2 and TRBJ2-3; D is ambiguous. Trimming shortened V by 5 bases and J by 2 bases, and 11 bases separated the two germline ends. Germline values: CDR1 SGHAT, CDR2 FQNNGV. The CDR3 is 14 residues long. The DNA for the CDR3 is TGTGCCAGCAGCGCGCCGGCTACCACAGATACGCAGTATTTT. This codes for CASSAPATTDTQYF.

This clonotype appeared many times. The V gene is TRBV29-1, the J gene TRBJ2-1; D gene uncertain. Trimming pared 6 bases from V and 4 bases from J, leaving 4 bases between. This CDR3 is 10 amino acids long. The germline CDR1 and CDR2 sequences are SQVTM and ANQGSEA. As DNA, the CDR3 is TGCAGCGTCCTGTACAATGAGCAGTTCTTC. It yields the protein CSVLYNEQFF.

This clonotype came up a few times. The chain couples TRBV20-1 to TRBJ2-3, with D unresolved. The germline V gene encodes CDR1 DFQATT and CDR2 SNEGSKA (reference sequence). V was cut by 6 bases and J by 2 bases, with 9 bases left in between. The CDR3 loop spans 12 amino acids. Here the CDR3 DNA reads TGCAGTGCGGCAATTTTCACAGATACGCAGTATTTT. Translated: CSAAIFTDTQYF.

The chain joins TRBV6-5 to TRBJ2-7, with 7 bases aligning to TRBD2. Germline V gives CDR1 MNHEY, CDR2 SVGAGI. The V segment lost 2 bases and the J segment 7 bases; nucleotides outside the gene matches: 11. The CDR3 extends over 15 amino acids. CDR3 amino acids: CASSYRGVSRGEQYF. CDR3 coding DNA: TGTGCCAGCAGTTACCGGGGGGTGTCGCGCGGGGAGCAGTACTTC.